This T cell receptor (beta chain) is drawn from a study of T cell repertoires in cytomegalovirus infection. About the research overall: It was the public TCR beta signatures that indicated both CMV infection and matching HLA type.

In the case of this clonotype: The antigen is unknown.

This CDR3 region has 15 residues. The J segment lost 8 bases and the V segment lost 1 base, leaving 6 bases of the junction unmatched. In TCRdb, the reads were re-called with MiXCR into one record per CDR3 protein. The sample consists of some 940,000 distinct CDR3 sequences, 30% to 40% of them appearing once. The V and J genes are TRBV12-3 or TRBV12-4 and TRBJ2-1; 9 bases map to TRBD2. Sample: cultured CD8+ T cells from PBMCs, taken from culture after CMV antigen stimulation. The source of this sequence is a human donor in good health (CMV status not recorded). Some clones in this sample may be carry-over from other donors' samples. CDR3 nucleotide sequence: TGTGCCAGCAGTTTAGGGCGGGGGGGCCGGTATGAGCAGTTCTTC. It is translated as CASSLGRGGRYEQFF.